What follows is one T cell receptor (beta chain) and its context. This clonotype was seen at least ten times. Its antigen is unknown. The sample holds no much larger clone one base away, and base qualities are not on file. These data originate in a study of T cells in Graves' hyperthyroidism and ophthalmopathy (dated by TCRdb to about 2019). For the wider study: Peripheral blood samples were taken at initial diagnosis, before any treatment was given. To identify TCR V-J signatures that set the groups apart, the researchers used a discovery cohort of about a hundred patients, made up of 43 with Graves' ophthalmopathy and approximately 57 with stable Graves' hyperthyroidism. Prospective prediction of ophthalmopathy was tested in an independent validation cohort consisting of some 18 hyperthyroidism patients and 15 or so patients who later progressed to ophthalmopathy. For training and testing, the 110 or so patients in the discovery cohort were randomly divided in a 7:3 ratio. In more than 5 Graves' hyperthyroidism patients, the study also compared T-cell repertoires from thyroid tissue with T-cell repertoires from blood. After sampling, hyperthyroidism patients received methimazole starting at 30 mg daily, and ophthalmopathy patients received high-dose intravenous methylprednisolone. TCR Vbeta CDR3 sequencing of 130 to 150 peripheral blood samples (over 40 ophthalmopathy, approximately 80 hyperthyroidism and approximately 17 progressor patients) is reported in the paper. On the study overall, not on this receptor specifically: Blood samples also contained most of the expanded thyroid clonotypes (frequency above 0.001), which suggests that blood repertoires may reflect thyroid immune responses. Sample size was not statistically predetermined, and blinding of investigators to group allocation was not performed. A model built on a 13 V-J signature distinguished ophthalmopathy from stable hyperthyroidism, reaching over 85% sensitivity and approximately 83% specificity in cross-validation and 80%/75% in testing. In validation, the model predicted progression to ophthalmopathy a median of approximately 6.3 months before onset, with over 55% sensitivity and 72.22% specificity.

There are 17 amino acids in the CDR3, from cysteine to phenylalanine inclusive. Only CDR3 DNA is held: 51 bases, read in frame from base 1. V has 4 bases trimmed and J has 7 bases trimmed; junction bases matching no gene number 19. The germline V gene encodes CDR1 SGHAT and CDR2 FQDESV (reference sequence). Ophthalmopathy patients had moderately to severely active disease, Clinical Activity Score of at least 3, NOSPECS grade of at least 4, and duration under 3 months. Patients with uncontrolled infections, other autoimmune diseases, pregnancy or lactation were excluded. Diagnoses relied on clinical symptoms, serum thyroxine and TRAb, thyroid ultrasound and orbital computed tomography. PBMCs were separated from 7.5 to 10 ml of fresh peripheral blood using Ficoll-Paque density gradient centrifugation. Total RNA was extracted using Trizol reagent, and RNA quality was assessed on an Agilent 2100 Bioanalyzer.

Amplification of TCR beta CDR3 regions was carried out from RNA transcripts. A first-round RT-PCR of the TCR CDR3 used the HTBI primer set with the Qiagen OneStep RT-PCR kit. Libraries were constructed in a second round of multiplex PCR, after which size selection and purification were carried out. The libraries were sequenced on an Illumina HiSeq2000 using paired-end 100 bp reads. Regarding the original processing steps: SOAPnuke was used to process the raw data, removing reads that contained adapters or uncalled bases, had a mean Phred below 15, or lacked an exact match to the constant primer or identifier. High-quality paired reads were merged using COPE v1.2.5, and each unique nucleotide sequence was defined as a clonotype. Clonotypes were aligned to IMGT TRBV, TRBD and TRBJ reference segments using MiTCR v1.1. Analysis was restricted to V-J combinations with a frequency above 0.0001, which covered 99.2% of repertoires. A TCS score was defined as the ratio between F50 (clonal expansion) and ExV (chaos), using BLOSUM62-based TCRdist between CDR3 peptides within each V-J. Welch's t-statistics and random forest reduced 514 V-J features to roughly 13, which were used in a naive Bayes classifier (R e1071). In TCRdb, the public reads were trimmed at Q25 with fastp and aligned with MiXCR, with productive beta chains retained. Here each entry gathers all rows of one CDR3 protein and keeps the most common genes and DNA. The V and J calls and clone size are TCRdb's, not the authors'. The sample records 200,000 to 250,000 distinct CDR3 sequences, approximately 25% of which are singletons. The top ten constitute about a third of the sample.

The chain joins TRBV11-1 to TRBJ2-7; a stretch of 7 junction bases matches TRBD1. The sample consisted of blood. This sequence originates from a middle-aged woman with Graves' ophthalmopathy. The CDR3 region: CASSSSPRDREGREQYF. The nucleotide sequence reads as follows: TGTGCCAGCAGCTCCAGTCCCCGAGACAGGGAAGGGCGGGAGCAGTACTTC.